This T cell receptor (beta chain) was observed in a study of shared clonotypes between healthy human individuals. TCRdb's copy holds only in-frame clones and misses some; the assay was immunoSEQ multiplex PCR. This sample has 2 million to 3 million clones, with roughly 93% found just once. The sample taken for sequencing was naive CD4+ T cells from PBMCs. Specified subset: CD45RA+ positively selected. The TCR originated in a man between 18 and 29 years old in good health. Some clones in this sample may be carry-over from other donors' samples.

This chain's CDR3 is CASSSIPDTQYF. CDR3 coding DNA: TGTGCCAGTAGTTCGATACCAGATACGCAGTATTTT. J is TRBJ2-3 and V is TRBV19, with no clear D. Trimming took 5 bases from V and 4 from J, leaving 7 bases between them. Germline V gives CDR1 LNHDA, CDR2 SQIVND (reference sequence). This CDR3 contains 12 residues.